What follows are 14 T cell receptor beta chains derived from one specimen sequenced in a study of blood T cell repertoires in COVID-19. Assay used: immunoSEQ multiplex PCR; TCRdb lists only in-frame clones, some missing. This table has under 250,000 clones, roughly 85% appearing once. The sample consisted of PBMCs or T cells enriched from blood (not recorded which). The receptor set was obtained from a woman in her fifties or sixties with acute COVID-19.

V is TRBV6-2 or TRBV6-3 and J is TRBJ1-2; D is unresolved. This CDR3 comprises 13 residues. Germline V CDR1 and CDR2: MNHEY, SVGEGT. The germline V and J ends were trimmed by 0 bases and 4 bases, with 6 bases remaining between them. CDR3 in DNA: TGTGCCAGCAGTTACTCAGGAGTCTATGGCTACACCTTC. Protein product: CASSYSGVYGYTF.

This clone was observed once. The chain links TRBV3-1 (or the pseudogene TRBV3-2) to TRBJ2-5; weak D call: TRBD2 (5 bases). Germline CDR1 and CDR2: LGHDT and YNNKEL (reference sequence). V dropped 5 bases and J dropped 2 bases, with 9 bases sitting between them. This CDR3 comprises 13 residues. For the CDR3, the DNA is TGTGCCAGCAGCTTAAGCGGACAAGAGACCCAGTACTTC. It is translated as CASSLSGQETQYF.

The rearrangement links TRBV4-3 to TRBJ1-5; maybe TRBD1 (6 bases). Trimming left V 5 bases short and J 2 bases short, with 13 bases between. CDR1 is LGHNA and CDR2 is YSLEER in the germline V gene. The CDR3 spans 15 residues. CDR3 bases: TGCGCCAGCAGCGAAAGAGGGGGGGGCAATCAGCCCCAGCATTTT. Residues: CASSERGGGNQPQHF.

V usage is TRBV5-1 and J usage is TRBJ1-6, with a possible D match to TRBD1 (5 bases). The V end was cut by 0 bases, the J end by 7 bases, with 11 bases between. Per germline, CDR1 SGHRS and CDR2 YFSETQ. The CDR3 spans 15 residues. CDR3 DNA: TGCGCCAGCAGCTTGGCCGGGACTCGGAATTCACCCCTCCACTTT. This gives the protein CASSLAGTRNSPLHF.

The chain couples TRBV24-1 to TRBJ2-3, with 8 bases lining up with TRBD1. Trimming took 4 bases from V and 1 from J; bases not matched to a gene: 0. Germline V gene sequence: CDR1 KGHDR, CDR2 SFDVKD. The CDR3 sequence is 14 residues long. The CDR3 spells CATSETGGTDTQYF. The CDR3 coding sequence is TGTGCCACCAGTGAGACAGGGGGCACAGATACGCAGTATTTT.

The chain uses TRBV6-1 and TRBJ1-2; TRBD1 might be the D (5 bases). Germline V gene lookup returns CDR1 MNHNS and CDR2 SASEGT. V shed 4 bases and J shed 0 bases, with 15 bases lying between them. The length of the CDR3 is 16 residues. CDR3 in DNA: TGTGCCAGCAGTGGGGCAGGGCAGACATCTAACTATGGCTACACCTTC. This gives the protein CASSGAGQTSNYGYTF.

This chain uses TRBV11-2 with TRBJ1-2; 7 bases fit TRBD1. V was clipped by 4 bases and J by 0 bases; unmatched bases: 2. Germline lookup yields CDR1 SGHAT and CDR2 FQNNGV. The CDR3 covers 14 residues. The CDR3 loop reads CASSSGTANYGYTF. As DNA, the CDR3 is TGTGCCAGCAGCTCGGGGACAGCTAACTATGGCTACACCTTC.

The gene calls are TRBV19 and TRBJ1-4, with 8 bases fitting TRBD1. This CDR3 comprises 17 residues. CDR1 is LNHDA and CDR2 is SQIVND in the germline V gene (reference sequence). J lost 0 bases, V lost 8 bases, and 11 bases had no gene match. The CDR3 DNA is TGTGCCAGTGGAGGGCAGGGGGCCAGGGCAACTAATGAAAAACTGTTTTTT. Residues: CASGGQGARATNEKLFF. The variable domain in full, completed from reference TRBV19 and TRBJ1-4, reads DGGITQSPKYLFRKEGQNVTLSCEQNLNHDAMYWYRQDPGQGLRLIYYSQIVNDFQKGDIAEGYSVSREKKESFPLTVTSAQKNPTAFYLCASGGQGARATNEKLFFGSGTQLSVL.

With respect to this clone: A junction boundary mismatches the germline segment, possibly from a read error. The rearrangement links TRBV9 to TRBJ1-2, with D possibly being TRBD1 (6 bases). This CDR3 region has 16 residues. Germline V gene lookup returns CDR1 SGDLS and CDR2 YYNGEE. DNA for the CDR3: TGTGCCAGCAGCGCGGGATTCGTGGGGGCTAAATATGGCTACACCTTC. Translation: CASSAGFVGAKYGYTF.

This clone has only a few counts. The chain couples TRBV30 to TRBJ2-2; no definite D call. The CDR3 is 11 residues long. V lost 3 bases to trimming and J lost 5 bases, with 4 bases between them. The V gene's germline CDR1 is GTSNPN and CDR2 SVGIG (reference sequence). DNA for the CDR3: TGTGCCTGGAGCCAGACCGGGGAGCTGTTTTTT. This translates into CAWSQTGELFF.

This clone appeared a single time. The V gene is TRBV5-1, the J gene TRBJ1-1; D call uncertain. Germline V gene lookup returns CDR1 SGHRS and CDR2 YFSETQ. V lost 0 bases, J lost 0 bases, and 9 bases lay in between. The CDR3 length is 15 residues. CDR3 sequence: CASSLASSMNTEAFF. For the CDR3, the DNA is TGCGCCAGCAGCTTGGCCAGTAGCATGAACACTGAAGCTTTCTTT. Full variable domain (missing parts from reference TRBV5-1 and TRBJ1-1): KAGVTQTPRYLIKTRGQQVTLSCSPISGHRSVSWYQQTPGQGLQFLFEYFSETQRNKGNFPGRFSGRQFSNSRSEMNVSTLELGDSALYLCASSLASSMNTEAFFGQGTRLTVV.

V gene TRBV5-4 combines with J gene TRBJ2-2; TRBD1 is a possible D gene (6 bases). Germline CDR1 is SGHNT and CDR2 is YYREEE (reference sequence). Trimming stripped 1 base from V and 5 bases from J, with 21 bases between. This CDR3 spans 18 amino acids. The CDR3: CASSLRGHQTRRTGELFF. The CDR3 nucleotides are TGTGCCAGCAGCTTGAGGGGACACCAAACCCGTCGAACCGGGGAGCTGTTTTTT.

CDR3 protein: CASSPSLVGTGELFF. DNA of the CDR3: TGTGCCAGCAGCCCATCACTAGTAGGGACCGGGGAGCTGTTTTTT. V usage is TRBV7-2 and J usage is TRBJ2-2; D possibly corresponds to TRBD2 (5 bases). From germline, CDR1 is SGHTA and CDR2 FQGNSA. The V end lost 5 bases, the J end lost 5 bases, and 15 bases lay between the germline ends. The CDR3 totals 15 residues.

This chain joins TRBV30 and TRBJ1-3; tentatively, D is TRBD1 (6 bases). V lost 2 bases and J lost 4, with 9 bases in between. The CDR3 contains 13 residues. CDR1 and CDR2 (germline): GTSNPN, SVGIG (reference sequence). The CDR3 spells CAWSTGQGNTIYF. The CDR3 bases are TGTGCCTGGAGTACGGGACAAGGAAACACCATATATTTT.